Below, one TCR beta chain is given with its context. What it binds is unknown. The record originates from a study of shared clonotypes between healthy human individuals. Overall study findings and caveats: Non-shared clonotypes were found to have lower generation probabilities than the clonotypes that were shared by all four of the sorted-subset donors.

Only in-frame clones appear in the TCRdb table, and some are missing; sequencing was by immunoSEQ multiplex PCR. The sample includes approximately 2.5 million clones, 93% of them seen just once. Trimming left V 7 bases short and J 2 bases short, with 11 bases between. Germline CDR1 reads LGHNT; CDR2 reads FRNRAP. This CDR3 is built from 13 residues. The sample taken for sequencing was naive CD4+ T cells from PBMCs. Subset of the sample: CD45RA+ positively selected. The TCR was taken from a man aged 18-30 years in good health. Some clones in this sample may be carry-over from other donors' samples. V gene TRBV12-5 combines with J gene TRBJ2-5; a possible D gene is TRBD2 (6 bases). This CDR3 is CASAVGGQETQYF. Here the CDR3 DNA reads TGTGCTAGTGCCGTCGGGGGTCAAGAGACCCAGTACTTC.